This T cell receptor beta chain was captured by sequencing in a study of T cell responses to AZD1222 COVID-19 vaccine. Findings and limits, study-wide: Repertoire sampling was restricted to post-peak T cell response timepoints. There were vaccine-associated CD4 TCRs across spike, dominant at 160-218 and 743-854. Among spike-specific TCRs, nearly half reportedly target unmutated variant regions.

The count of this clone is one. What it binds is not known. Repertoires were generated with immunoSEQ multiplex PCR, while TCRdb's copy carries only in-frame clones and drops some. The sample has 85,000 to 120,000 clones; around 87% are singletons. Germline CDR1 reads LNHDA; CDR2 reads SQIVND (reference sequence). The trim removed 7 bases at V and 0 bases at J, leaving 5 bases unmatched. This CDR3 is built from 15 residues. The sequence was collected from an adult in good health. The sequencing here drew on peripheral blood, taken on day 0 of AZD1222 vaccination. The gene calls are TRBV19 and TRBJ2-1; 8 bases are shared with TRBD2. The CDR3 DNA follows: TGTGCCAGTAAGGTGGCGGGAGGCTCCTACAATGAGCAGTTCTTC. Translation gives CASKVAGGSYNEQFF.